The 10 T cell receptor beta chains reported below all come from one sample, sequenced in a study of shared T cell receptors in the human thymus. TCRdb's table, derived via immunoSEQ multiplex PCR, lists solely in-frame clones and lacks some. The top ten hold about 0.014% of the sample, which has over 450,000 clones, 75% to 85% seen once. A further study also used this sample, focusing on human thymus T cells.

The source material was thymocytes. These receptors were obtained from a boy under three years old with a congenital heart defect.

This clone has a handful of counts. This chain joins TRBV6-1 and TRBJ2-5; D is possibly TRBD1 (6 bases). This CDR3 is built from 15 residues. Trimming took 4 bases from V and 3 from J, leaving 15 bases between them. Germline V gene sequence: CDR1 MNHNS, CDR2 SASEGT. Here the CDR3 reads CASSGQYRVKETQYF. CDR3 nucleotides: TGTGCCAGCAGTGGACAGTACAGGGTGAAAGAGACCCAGTACTTC.

The chain has TRBV4-3 and TRBJ2-7; 9 bases match TRBD1. The junction had 2 bases not matched to a gene; V was cut back by 0 bases and J by 2 bases. This CDR3 is 15 amino acids long. Per the germline V gene, CDR1 is LGHNA and CDR2 is YSLEER. CDR3 bases: TGCGCCAGCAGCCAAGATGGGGACAGGGCCTACGAGCAGTACTTC. It codes for CASSQDGDRAYEQYF.

The table lists this clone with a few counts. The chain has TRBV28 and TRBJ2-7; D is possibly TRBD1 (6 bases). Germline V gene lookup returns CDR1 MDHEN and CDR2 SYDVKM. V was shortened by 6 bases and J by 4 bases, with 16 bases between the two germline ends. The CDR3 loop spans 14 amino acids. The CDR3 DNA is TGTGCCAGCAGGGGGGCCGACCGACCGTACGAGCAGTACTTC. Amino acids: CASRGADRPYEQYF. The full variable domain, with the rest looked up from reference TRBV28 and TRBJ2-7, is DVKVTQSSRYLVKRTGEKVFLECVQDMDHENMFWYRQDPGLGLRLIYFSYDVKMKEKGDIPEGYSVSREKKERFSLILESASTNQTSMYLCASRGADRPYEQYFGPGTRLTVT.

The chain uses TRBV6-1 and TRBJ2-7, with D perhaps TRBD1 (6 bases). V lost 8 bases and J lost 3, with 17 bases in between. There are 14 residues in the CDR3. Germline V gene data show CDR1 as MNHNS and CDR2 as SASEGT. CDR3 residues: CASQVRQVCYEQYF. The CDR3, as DNA: TGTGCCAGCCAAGTTAGACAGGTTTGCTACGAGCAGTACTTC.

This clone was counted only a few times. The chain has TRBV19 and TRBJ1-2, with D perhaps TRBD1 (5 bases). The CDR3 runs to 15 residues. The V end lost 5 bases, the J end lost 2 bases, and 15 bases lay between the germline ends. Germline V gives CDR1 LNHDA, CDR2 SQIVND (reference sequence). This chain's CDR3 is CASSATGLPNYGYTF. The CDR3, as DNA: TGTGCCAGTAGTGCCACAGGATTACCGAACTATGGCTACACCTTC.

The sample holds a few counts of this clone. The chain has TRBV27 and TRBJ2-7, with 12 bases matching TRBD2. This CDR3 comprises 15 residues. The germline V gene encodes CDR1 MNHEY and CDR2 SMNVEV (reference sequence). Trimming removed 5 bases from V and 2 bases from J; junction bases left unmatched: 4. CDR3 region: CASSPLAGGPYEQYF. CDR3 nucleotide sequence: TGTGCCAGCAGTCCCCTAGCGGGAGGGCCCTACGAGCAGTACTTC.

The genes are TRBV7-3 and TRBJ2-1; 13 positions match TRBD2. This CDR3 is built from 16 residues. After removal of 5 bases from V and 7 bases from J, the junction contained 8 bases not matched to a gene. Germline V gene lookup returns CDR1 SGHTA and CDR2 FQGTGA. The CDR3 DNA is TGTGCCAGCAGCCCTCCGGGACTAGCGGGATTGAATGAGCAGTTCTTC. Translating gives CASSPPGLAGLNEQFF.

CDR3 bases: TGTGCCAGTAGTGTAGCGGGAGGGCTCTATGAGCAGTTCTTC. Its translation is CASSVAGGLYEQFF. This sequence joins TRBV19 and TRBJ2-1; 11 nucleotides align to TRBD2. The junction had 5 bases not matched to a gene; V was cut back by 5 bases and J by 8 bases. The CDR3 length is 14 residues. Germline assignment: CDR1 LNHDA and CDR2 SQIVND (reference sequence).

This clone was seen a few times. The chain combines TRBV7-9 with TRBJ2-5, with TRBD1 matching over 8 bases. CDR1 SEHNR and CDR2 FQNEAQ come from the germline V gene (reference sequence). Trimming removed 3 bases from V and 3 bases from J; junction bases left unmatched: 3. The CDR3 spans 14 residues. Written as DNA, the CDR3 is TGTGCCAGCAGCTTTTCGGACAGGGAAGAGACCCAGTACTTC. This sequence encodes CASSFSDREETQYF.

V usage is TRBV15 and J usage is TRBJ1-2; D gene uncertain. The CDR3 consists of 14 residues. From germline, CDR1 is LNHNV and CDR2 YYDKDF (reference sequence). V gave up 5 bases and J gave up 1 base, with 11 bases separating them. CDR3 DNA sequence: TGTGCCACCAGCCCAGGCACTGTTAACTATGGCTACACCTTC. Translation: CATSPGTVNYGYTF.